A selection of T cell receptor beta chains follows, all from one sample in a study of control samples from healthy donors and cancer patients. Some clones are missing from TCRdb's copy, which holds only in-frame ones; the method was immunoSEQ multiplex PCR. The table has fewer than 200,000 clones, 85% to 95% seen once. The sequenced sample consisted of blood. These receptors were obtained from a man aged 25 to 40 in good health. Both conserved end residues are part of each CDR3. D genes are given only for firm matches. For some rows the clone size is stated as once, few or many, or as a class when expanded; others skip it.

>TRBJ2-7|.|.|TRBV27
TGTGCCAGCTTTAGCGTATCCTACGAGCAGTACTTC
CASFSVSYEQYF
>TRBJ1-5|.|.|TRBV19
TGTGCCAGTATTGGGGGACGGAGCAATCAGCCCCAGCATTTT
CASIGGRSNQPQHF
>TRBJ2-7|.|.|TRBV21-1
TGTGCCAGCAGGTCGGACAGGGCCTACGAGCAGTACTTC
CASRSDRAYEQYF
>TRBJ2-2|.|TRBD2|TRBV9
TGTGCCAGCAGCTTAAGCGGGGGGTCAACCGGGGAGCTGTTTTTT
CASSLSGGSTGELFF
>TRBJ1-1|.|.|TRBV19
TGTGCCAGTACCCGAAAGCCGGGGGCTTCCAGTGAAGCTTTCTTT
CASTRKPGASSEAFF
>TRBJ2-5|.|.|TRBV27
TGTGCCAGCAGTTTATCCCCCGGGGCAGGCCAAGAGACCCAGTACTTC
CASSLSPGAGQETQYF
>TRBJ2-5|.|TRBD1|TRBV7-8
TGTGCCAGCAGCTTAGACAGGGGGCGGTCAGAGACCCAGTACTTC
CASSLDRGRSETQYF
>TRBJ2-3|.|TRBD2|TRBV5-1
TGCGCCAGCAGCTTCGGGACTAGCGGCCCGGGAGATACGCAGTATTTT
CASSFGTSGPGDTQYF
>TRBJ2-7|.|TRBD2|TRBV18
TGTGCCAGCTCACCAGCTAGCGGGGGGTCCTACGAGCAGTACTTC
CASSPASGGSYEQYF
>TRBJ2-1|.|.|TRBV4-2
TGTGCCAGCAGCCAAGTTGGGTGGACAGAACTTAATGAGCAGTTCTTC
CASSQVGWTELNEQFF
>TRBJ1-1|.|.|TRBV25-1
TGTGCCAGCAGGGGAGCATTAGTGGGGGGCACTGAAGCTTTCTTT
CASRGALVGGTEAFF
>TRBJ1-6|.|.|TRBV28
TGTGCCAGCAGTTTTGGGTCGAGCTCCTATAATTCACCCCTCCACTTT
CASSFGSSSYNSPLHF
>TRBJ1-6|.|.|TRBV6-5
TGTGCCAGCAGAGTACAGGGAGGTAATTCACCCCTCCACTTT
CASRVQGGNSPLHF
>TRBJ2-1|few|.|TRBV6-2/TRBV6-3
TGTGCCAGCAGTGCCCTAAGCTCCTACAATGAGCAGTTCTTC
CASSALSSYNEQFF
>TRBJ2-7|.|TRBD2|TRBV27
TGTGCCAGCAGTCACCGGACTAGCGGGACTCAACCCTACGAGCAGTACTTC
CASSHRTSGTQPYEQYF
>TRBJ1-2|.|TRBD1|TRBV29-1
TGCAGCGTTGTTGACAGGGGAAACTATGGCTACACCTTC
CSVVDRGNYGYTF